The 9 T cell receptor beta chains reported below all come from one sample, sequenced in a study of molecular identifiers for immune sequencing clone quantification. TCRdb re-analysed the PCR reads in MiXCR, keeping a single row per CDR3 protein. This sample carries about 640,000 distinct CDR3 sequences, about 20% of them seen once, and the ten largest clones take roughly 0.83%. Sequencing used naive CD8+ T cells from blood, with Jurkat cell RNA spiked in. Subset indicated: FACS-sorted CD8+CD4-CCR7+CD45RA+ naive T cells. These receptors all stem from a human donor in good health. Some libraries in this study had Jurkat cell RNA spiked in.

V gene TRBV10-1 combines with J gene TRBJ2-3; a weak D match, TRBD2 (6 bases). V dropped 0 bases and J dropped 3 bases, with 7 bases sitting between them. This CDR3 has 14 amino acids. Per the germline V gene, CDR1 is WNHNN and CDR2 is SYGVQD (reference sequence). CDR3 sequence reads: CASSESGTTDTQYF. As DNA, the CDR3 is TGCGCCAGCAGTGAGTCGGGGACTACAGATACGCAGTATTTT.

Many counts were recorded for this clonotype. This chain links TRBV30 with TRBJ1-1; D gene uncertain. The CDR3 is 10 amino acids. Per germline, CDR1 GTSNPN and CDR2 SVGIG (reference sequence). V gave up 6 bases and J gave up 7 bases, with 9 bases separating them. CDR3 nucleotide sequence: TGTGCCTGTGTGATGGTTGAAGCTTTCTTT. Amino acid sequence: CACVMVEAFF.

This clonotype was seen many times. This chain connects TRBV7-2 to TRBJ2-7; 9 nucleotides agree with TRBD1. In germline, CDR1 is SGHTA, CDR2 FQGNSA. CDR3 length equals 13 residues. J lost 3 bases, V lost 8 bases, and 5 bases had no gene match. CDR3 protein: CASATGQGYEQYF. DNA of the CDR3: TGTGCCAGCGCGACGGGACAGGGCTACGAGCAGTACTTC.

This clonotype showed up many times. The chain employs TRBV12-3 or TRBV12-4 and TRBJ1-5, with D uncertain. V gave up 3 bases and J gave up 9 bases, with 15 bases separating them. The CDR3 has 14 amino acids. The CDR3 here is CASSFGVVRWPQHF. CDR3 coding DNA: TGTGCCAGCAGTTTCGGGGTAGTTAGGTGGCCCCAGCATTTT.

A note on this clonotype: Without the conserved terminal phenylalanine or tryptophan, this CDR3 likely stems from a read error. The rearrangement joins TRBV7-9 to TRBJ2-7; D might be TRBD1 (5 bases). The CDR3 loop spans 13 amino acids. V was cut by 7 bases and J by 5 bases, with 15 bases left in between. Germline CDR1 SEHNR, CDR2 FQNEAQ (reference sequence). The CDR3 reads CASTGPGSNEQYL. CDR3 nucleotides: TGTGCCAGCACTGGCCCAGGGTCCAACGAGCAGTACCTC.

The chain links TRBV30 to TRBJ1-5; D not certain. This CDR3 is built from 13 residues. Germline V gene sequence: CDR1 GTSNPN, CDR2 SVGIG (reference sequence). V was shortened by 4 bases and J by 3 bases, with 10 bases between the two germline ends. In nucleotides, the CDR3 is TGTGCCTGGAATATGGAGAACAATCAGCCCCAGCATTTT. Its protein is CAWNMENNQPQHF. Full variable domain (remainder filled in from reference TRBV30 and TRBJ1-5): SQTIHQWPATLVQPVGSPLSLECTVEGTSNPNLYWYRQAAGRGLQLLFYSVGIGQISSEVPQNLSASRPQDRQFILSSKKLLLSDSGFYLCAWNMENNQPQHFGDGTRLSIL.

This clonotype was seen many times. CDR3: CASSLDQGPDTQYF. Here the CDR3 DNA reads TGTGCCAGCAGTTTAGATCAAGGACCAGATACGCAGTATTTT. The J gene is TRBJ2-3, the V gene TRBV28; D is unclear. This CDR3 has 14 amino acids. V gave up 2 bases and J gave up 4 bases, with 10 bases separating them. CDR1 is MDHEN and CDR2 is SYDVKM in the germline V gene.

Ten or more counts support this clonotype. This sequence joins TRBV5-1 and TRBJ1-6; 7 nucleotides agree with TRBD1. The junction had 3 bases not matched to a gene; V was cut back by 0 bases and J by 9 bases. CDR1 is SGHRS and CDR2 is YFSETQ in the germline V gene. The CDR3 is made up of 14 amino acids. The CDR3 region has the DNA TGCGCCAGCAGCTTGGGACAGGGAATTTCACCCCTCCACTTT. Translating gives CASSLGQGISPLHF.

Turning to this clonotype: Compared with germline, one end of the junction differs, possibly owing to a read error. This chain links TRBV7-9 with TRBJ2-6; TRBD1 might be the D (6 bases). Germline V CDR1 and CDR2: SEHNR, FQNEAQ (reference sequence). The CDR3 spans 16 residues. DNA for the CDR3: TGTGCCAGCAGCTACACCGGGACATCTGGGGCCAGCGTCCTGACTTTC. This translates into CASSYTGTSGASVLTF.